Listed below are T cell receptor beta chains from one sample, sequenced in a study of blood T cells in healthy people across ages. MiXCR was run by TCRdb on the 5' RACE reads, yielding one entry per CDR3 protein. The sample includes 1.5 million to 2 million distinct CDR3 sequences, roughly 32% seen only once; the top ten take roughly 10%. The sequenced sample was blood. Receptor source: a woman between 25 and 40 years old in good health. CDR3s include the opening cysteine and the closing phenylalanine or tryptophan. Each record gives: clone size, D gene, V gene, J gene, CDR3 DNA, CDR3 protein. A D gene is named only where the DNA matches it firmly. Clone size, where shown, is once, few, many, or a class for clones that have expanded.

clone size: -; D gene: TRBD2; V gene: TRBV7-9; J gene: TRBJ2-1; CDR3 DNA: TGTGCCAGCAGCCGGGGACTAGCGGGCAGTGAGCAGTTCTTC; CDR3 protein: CASSRGLAGSEQFF
clone size: -; D gene: TRBD1; V gene: TRBV5-5; J gene: TRBJ2-7; CDR3 DNA: TGTGCCAGCGGGCCGGGACAGGGGGCGCGAAGGGCCTACGAGCAGTACTTC; CDR3 protein: CASGPGQGARRAYEQYF
clone size: -; D gene: TRBD1; V gene: TRBV6-1; J gene: TRBJ1-5; CDR3 DNA: TGTGCCAGCAGTGACTGGGGACAGGCCAACCAGCCCCAGCATTTT; CDR3 protein: CASSDWGQANQPQHF
clone size: -; D gene: -; V gene: TRBV7-3; J gene: TRBJ2-3; CDR3 DNA: TGTGCCAGCCGCTCGGGACTTAGAAGCACAGATACGCAGTATTTT; CDR3 protein: CASRSGLRSTDTQYF
clone size: -; D gene: -; V gene: TRBV10-3; J gene: TRBJ1-5; CDR3 DNA: TGTGCCATCAGCGCGGGGCAGGATCAGCCCCAGCATTTT; CDR3 protein: CAISAGQDQPQHF
clone size: many; D gene: -; V gene: TRBV5-4; J gene: TRBJ2-4; CDR3 DNA: TGTGCCAGCAGCCTCTGGGAAGCCAAAAACATTCAGTACTTC; CDR3 protein: CASSLWEAKNIQYF
clone size: few; D gene: -; V gene: TRBV30; J gene: TRBJ2-4; CDR3 DNA: TGTGCCTGGAATACTGCCAAAAACATTCAGTACTTC; CDR3 protein: CAWNTAKNIQYF
clone size: -; D gene: -; V gene: TRBV18; J gene: TRBJ1-4; CDR3 DNA: TGTGCCAGCTCACCGTTCAGGGATGAAAAACTGTTTTTT; CDR3 protein: CASSPFRDEKLFF
clone size: -; D gene: -; V gene: TRBV11-2; J gene: TRBJ1-6; CDR3 DNA: TGTGCCAGCAGCTACGGCGGAGTTCGGGCCCTCCACTTT; CDR3 protein: CASSYGGVRALHF
clone size: -; D gene: TRBD1; V gene: TRBV4-1; J gene: TRBJ1-6; CDR3 DNA: TGCGCCAGCAGCTATACCGGGACAGGGCGTTCACCCCTCCACTTT; CDR3 protein: CASSYTGTGRSPLHF
clone size: -; D gene: -; V gene: TRBV3-1; J gene: TRBJ2-1; CDR3 DNA: TGTGCCAGCAGCCAAGATATGGAAGGCTACAATGAGCAGTTCTTC; CDR3 protein: CASSQDMEGYNEQFF
clone size: -; D gene: TRBD1; V gene: TRBV11-2; J gene: TRBJ1-6; CDR3 DNA: TGTGCCGGCAGCGGACGGTTCGGGACAGCGTCTAAGAGGGGCTATAATTCACCCCTCCACTTT; CDR3 protein: CAGSGRFGTASKRGYNSPLHF
clone size: -; D gene: TRBD1; V gene: TRBV5-1; J gene: TRBJ2-6; CDR3 DNA: TGCGCCAGCAGCTTGGGTGGGACAGTCCCCTCTGGGGCCAACGTCCTGACTTTC; CDR3 protein: CASSLGGTVPSGANVLTF
clone size: few; D gene: -; V gene: TRBV5-1; J gene: TRBJ2-7; CDR3 DNA: TGCGCCAGCAGCTTAGAGACAGGACGCTCCTACGAGCAGTACTTC; CDR3 protein: CASSLETGRSYEQYF
clone size: few; D gene: -; V gene: TRBV10-3; J gene: TRBJ2-7; CDR3 DNA: TGTGCCATCAGGGGAGACAGCCTCGAGGGCGAGCAGTACTTC; CDR3 protein: CAIRGDSLEGEQYF
clone size: -; D gene: -; V gene: TRBV2; J gene: TRBJ2-7; CDR3 DNA: TGTGCCAGCAGTGAGGCTGCTGGTCGAGCAACCTACGAGCAGTACTTC; CDR3 protein: CASSEAAGRATYEQYF
clone size: few; D gene: TRBD1; V gene: TRBV5-1; J gene: TRBJ2-1; CDR3 DNA: TGCGCCAGCAGCTTTGAGGCAGGGGGCTATGAGCAGTTCTTC; CDR3 protein: CASSFEAGGYEQFF
clone size: -; D gene: -; V gene: TRBV28; J gene: TRBJ1-2; CDR3 DNA: TGTGCCAGCAGTTCCTCTTTCCTTAACTATGGCTACACCTTC; CDR3 protein: CASSSSFLNYGYTF
clone size: -; D gene: -; V gene: TRBV3-1; J gene: TRBJ2-3; CDR3 DNA: TGTGCCAGCAGCCCAAGGGCGGGAAAGGTTGATACGCAGTATTTT; CDR3 protein: CASSPRAGKVDTQYF
clone size: few; D gene: -; V gene: TRBV6-1; J gene: TRBJ2-1; CDR3 DNA: TGTGCCAGCAGTGACGGGGCAGGGCGGAATGAGCAGTTCTTC; CDR3 protein: CASSDGAGRNEQFF
clone size: few; D gene: -; V gene: TRBV20-1; J gene: TRBJ1-1; CDR3 DNA: TGCAGTGCTAGCCACCAAGGGCTTTATGAAGCTTTCTTT; CDR3 protein: CSASHQGLYEAFF
clone size: -; D gene: -; V gene: TRBV11-2; J gene: TRBJ2-7; CDR3 DNA: TGTGCCAGCAGCTCTGGATACTCCTACGAGCAGTACTTC; CDR3 protein: CASSSGYSYEQYF